The rows below give T cell receptor beta chains drawn from one sample of a study of blood T cells in healthy people across ages. TCRdb independently ran MiXCR on the 5' RACE reads; one entry per CDR3 protein. The table shows 780,000 or so distinct CDR3 sequences, with 25% occurring only once. Separately, the same data were catalogued under a study of T cells of mothers and their children.

Sequencing was carried out using blood. The receptor set was obtained from a boy between 10 and 17 years old in good health. Both conserved end residues are part of each CDR3. The D gene is left open where the match is weak. Not every row has a clone size; where given, it reads once, few, many or a size class.

clone_size	v_call	j_call	d_call	cdr3_nt	cdr3_aa
NA	TRBV3-1	TRBJ2-2	NA	TGTGCCAGCAGCCGGACTTCAAACACCGGGGAGCTGTTTTTT	CASSRTSNTGELFF
NA	TRBV7-9	TRBJ2-5	NA	TGTGCCAGCAGCTTGCCCGTTCAGGGGTACCAAGAGACCCAGTACTTC	CASSLPVQGYQETQYF
NA	TRBV6-1	TRBJ2-1	TRBD2	TGTGCCAGCAATGAAGCGGGAGCTCGGTACAATGAGCAGTTCTTC	CASNEAGARYNEQFF
few	TRBV10-3	TRBJ1-1	NA	TGTGCCATCAGTGAACAGGTCCCGAACACTGAAGCTTTCTTT	CAISEQVPNTEAFF
NA	TRBV5-1	TRBJ2-1	NA	TGCGCCAGCAGCTTGAGTCCAGGGTCCCATGAGCAGTTCTTC	CASSLSPGSHEQFF
NA	TRBV7-2	TRBJ2-3	TRBD1	TGTGCCAGCAGCCGGACAGGGGTAGGAGATACGCAGTATTTT	CASSRTGVGDTQYF
NA	TRBV20-1	TRBJ1-2	NA	TGCAGTGCTACTACAGCTAACTATGGCTACACCTTC	CSATTANYGYTF
NA	TRBV6-2/TRBV6-3	TRBJ1-1	TRBD1	TGTGCCAGCAGGGGAACAGGGGTCCCTGAAGCTTTCTTT	CASRGTGVPEAFF
NA	TRBV29-1	TRBJ2-1	NA	TGCAGCGTAACAGGGATAGGGAATGAGCAGTTCTTC	CSVTGIGNEQFF
few	TRBV7-9	TRBJ1-3	NA	TGTGCCAGCAGCTTAGGGCAACAACTCTGGGGAAACACCATATATTTT	CASSLGQQLWGNTIYF
NA	TRBV7-2	TRBJ2-5	TRBD2	TGTGCCAGCAGCGACTTTGAGGGACTAGGACACTACGAGAAGTACTTC	CASSDFEGLGHYEKYF
NA	TRBV28	TRBJ2-1	TRBD2	TGTGCCAGCAGTTTTGGTAGCGGGAGAGTCAATGAGCAGTTCTTC	CASSFGSGRVNEQFF
NA	TRBV6-6	TRBJ2-5	NA	TGTGCCAGCAGTTACTACCTTGCCGCGGAGACCCAGTACTTC	CASSYYLAAETQYF
NA	TRBV2	TRBJ1-2	NA	TGTGCCAGCAGTGTGACACAGGGTCCGGGTGGCTACACCTTC	CASSVTQGPGGYTF
few	TRBV7-8	TRBJ1-1	TRBD1	TGTGCCAGCAGCTTAGTCAACCGGGGACAGGGAGAAAACACTGAAGCTTTCTTT	CASSLVNRGQGENTEAFF
NA	TRBV15	TRBJ1-2	NA	TGTGCCACCAGCAGAGGACAACCAAACTATGGCTACACCTTC	CATSRGQPNYGYTF
NA	TRBV20-1	TRBJ2-5	TRBD1	TGCAGTGCTAGGTCGGCAGGGGGTTTCGAGGAGACCCAGTACTTC	CSARSAGGFEETQYF
NA	TRBV5-1	TRBJ2-1	TRBD1	TGCGCCAGCAGCGCCGGACAGGGGGCGCTCGGTGAGCAGTTCTTC	CASSAGQGALGEQFF
few	TRBV7-2	TRBJ1-5	NA	TGTGCCAGCAGCTCGACACCTAGCAATCAGCCCCAGCATTTT	CASSSTPSNQPQHF
NA	TRBV24-1	TRBJ2-1	TRBD1	TGTGCCACCAGTGACCCTACAGGGGGCAGTTACGATGAGCAGTTCTTC	CATSDPTGGSYDEQFF
NA	TRBV29-1	TRBJ2-1	TRBD2	TGCAGCGTAGATACGGGACTAGCGCGAAATGAGCAGTTCTTC	CSVDTGLARNEQFF
NA	TRBV15	TRBJ2-1	NA	TGTGCCACCAGCAGGGGGACCAATGAGCAGTTCTTC	CATSRGTNEQFF
few	TRBV4-1	TRBJ2-7	TRBD1	TGCGCCAGCAGCCAACCTGGACAGGGATACTACGAGCAGTGCTTC	CASSQPGQGYYEQCF
few	TRBV20-1	TRBJ2-7	NA	TGCAGTGCTAGTACAGCCTTCTCCTACGAGCAGTACTTC	CSASTAFSYEQYF
few	TRBV7-2	TRBJ1-2	NA	TGTGCCAGCAGCTTAGTAACAGATGTTAACTATGGCTACACCTTC	CASSLVTDVNYGYTF
NA	TRBV7-6	TRBJ2-5	NA	TGTGCCAGCAGCCGAGGACTGCACGGGGAGACCCAGCACTTC	CASSRGLHGETQHF
few	TRBV29-1	TRBJ2-6	NA	TGCAGCGTTATTGTCTACCTTACCAGCTCTGGGGCCAACGTCCTGACTTTC	CSVIVYLTSSGANVLTF
NA	TRBV14	TRBJ2-1	NA	TGTGCCAGCAGCGTTCGACAGTATGAGCAGTTCTTC	CASSVRQYEQFF
few	TRBV29-1	TRBJ1-2	NA	TGCAGCACTTACACGGGGGCGACGCTCAATGGCTACACCTTC	CSTYTGATLNGYTF
few	TRBV7-2	TRBJ2-5	NA	TGTGCCAGCAGCCCCCAGGGTAACAACGTCCAAGAGACCCAGTACTTC	CASSPQGNNVQETQYF
NA	TRBV6-2/TRBV6-3	TRBJ1-5	TRBD1	TGTGCCAGCAGTTACTCGGGACAGGGGGCTAGTGGCAATCAGCCCCAGCATTTT	CASSYSGQGASGNQPQHF
few	TRBV11-3	TRBJ2-1	TRBD2	TGTGCCAGCAGCTTATTGGGGGGGGGCTACAATGAGCAGTTCTTC	CASSLLGGGYNEQFF
few	TRBV7-6	TRBJ1-1	NA	TGTGCCAGCAGCCAGTTCGGGGAGTTGGGCACTGAAGCTTTCTTT	CASSQFGELGTEAFF
NA	TRBV15	TRBJ2-7	NA	TGTGCCACCAGCATGGGCCGGTCCTACGAGCAGTACTTC	CATSMGRSYEQYF
few	TRBV3-1	TRBJ2-3	TRBD1	TGTGCCAGCAACAACGGACAGGGGGCGGGCACAGATACGCAGTATTTT	CASNNGQGAGTDTQYF
few	TRBV21-1	TRBJ2-1	NA	TGTGCCGTTAGGCAGCATGAGCAGTTCTTC	CAVRQHEQFF
NA	TRBV3-1	TRBJ2-3	NA	TGTGCCAGCAGCCTAGCGAGGACGGCAGATACGCAGTATTTT	CASSLARTADTQYF
few	TRBV20-1	TRBJ1-6	NA	TGCAGTGCTAGAGTAGGTTCACCCCTCCACTTT	CSARVGSPLHF
NA	TRBV29-1	TRBJ1-4	NA	TGCAGCGTTTTGGAGGGTGAAAAACTGTTTTTT	CSVLEGEKLFF
few	TRBV7-2	TRBJ1-1	NA	TGTGCCAGCAGCTGGCTGGGGGTTCCCAACACTGAAGCTTTCTTT	CASSWLGVPNTEAFF
NA	TRBV6-2/TRBV6-3	TRBJ2-7	NA	TGTGCCAGCAGTTACTCGAGACAGGCGGGGCGTATGTACGAGCAGTACTTC	CASSYSRQAGRMYEQYF
few	TRBV6-2/TRBV6-3	TRBJ2-4	TRBD1	TGTGCCAGCAGCAAACAGGGGGACCTAGCCAAAAACATTCAGTACTTC	CASSKQGDLAKNIQYF
NA	TRBV6-2/TRBV6-3	TRBJ2-1	TRBD2	TGTGCCAGCACCTCCGTACTAGCGGTTGATGGGAATGAGCAGTTCTTC	CASTSVLAVDGNEQFF
few	TRBV14	TRBJ2-7	TRBD1	TGTGCCAGCAGCCAACAGGGGGCTACCTACGAGCAGTACTTC	CASSQQGATYEQYF